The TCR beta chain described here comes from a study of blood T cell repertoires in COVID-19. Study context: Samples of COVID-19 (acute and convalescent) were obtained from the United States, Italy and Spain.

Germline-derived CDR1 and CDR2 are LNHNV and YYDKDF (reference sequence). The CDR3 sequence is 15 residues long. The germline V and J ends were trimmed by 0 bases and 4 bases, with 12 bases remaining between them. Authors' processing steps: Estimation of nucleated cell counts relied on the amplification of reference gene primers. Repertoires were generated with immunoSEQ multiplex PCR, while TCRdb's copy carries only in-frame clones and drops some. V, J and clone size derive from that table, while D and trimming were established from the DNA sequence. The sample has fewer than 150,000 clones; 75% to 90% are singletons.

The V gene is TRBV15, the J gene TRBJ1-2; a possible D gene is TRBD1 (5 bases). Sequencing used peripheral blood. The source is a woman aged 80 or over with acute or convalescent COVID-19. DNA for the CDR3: TGTGCCACCAGCAGAGAAGGGGTCATCCCCTATGGCTACACCTTC. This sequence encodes CATSREGVIPYGYTF. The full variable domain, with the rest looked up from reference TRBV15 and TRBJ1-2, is DAMVIQNPRYQVTQFGKPVTLSCSQTLNHNVMYWYQQKSSQAPKLLFHYYDKDFNNEADTPDNFQSRRPNTSFCFLDIRSPGLGDTAMYLCATSREGVIPYGYTFGSGTRLTVV.